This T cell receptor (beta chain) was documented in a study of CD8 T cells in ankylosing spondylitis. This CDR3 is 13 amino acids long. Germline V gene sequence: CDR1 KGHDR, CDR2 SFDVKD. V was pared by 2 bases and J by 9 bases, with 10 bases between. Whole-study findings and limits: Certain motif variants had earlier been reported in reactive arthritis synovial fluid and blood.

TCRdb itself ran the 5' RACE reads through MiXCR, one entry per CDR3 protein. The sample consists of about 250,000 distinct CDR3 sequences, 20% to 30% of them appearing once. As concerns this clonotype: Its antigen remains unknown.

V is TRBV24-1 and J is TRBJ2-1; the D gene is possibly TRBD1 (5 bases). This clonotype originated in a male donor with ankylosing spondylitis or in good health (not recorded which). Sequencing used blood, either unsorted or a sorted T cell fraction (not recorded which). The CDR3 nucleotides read TGTGCCACCAGTGATTCAGGGAAAACTGAGCAGTTCTTC. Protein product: CATSDSGKTEQFF.